This T cell receptor (beta chain) appears in the sequencing data of a study of Ad26.COV2.S vaccination and SARS-CoV-2 variants. Here immunoSEQ multiplex PCR was the method, and the copy in TCRdb shows in-frame clones only, minus some. The sample records about 180,000 clones, roughly 87% being singletons. The germline CDR1 and CDR2 sequences are KGHSH and LQKENI. V was clipped by 3 bases and J by 3 bases; unmatched bases: 3. This CDR3 contains 14 residues. V usage is TRBV18 and J usage is TRBJ1-1; 8 positions agree with TRBD1. The sequence was obtained from a human donor who had recovered from COVID-19. The sample here was peripheral blood, taken after recovery from COVID-19. CDR3 bases: TGTGCCAGCTCACCCTTGACAGGGGACACTGAAGCTTTCTTT. It codes for CASSPLTGDTEAFF.